Listed below are T cell receptor beta chains from one sample, sequenced in a study of blood T cells in healthy people across ages. TCRdb used MiXCR to reprocess the 5' RACE reads, holding one entry per CDR3 protein. Of 650,000 to 800,000 distinct CDR3 sequences listed, 45% to 60% are singletons. Sequencing was done on a sample of blood. Receptor source: a woman of 80 years or more in good health. Both conserved end residues are trimmed from each CDR3. The order of the fields is D gene, V gene, CDR3 protein. D genes are given only for firm matches.

>NA|TRBV5-1
ASSLLMSPSGPPSEQF
>NA|TRBV29-1
SVDGSWNTEAF
>NA|TRBV7-9
ASSLGAGMY
>TRBD1|TRBV7-2
ASGVKGAAGANVLT
>NA|TRBV9
ASSVVPSRGADTQY
>TRBD2|TRBV2
ASSLTSGDTQY
>NA|TRBV19
ASSITAPDTQY
>NA|TRBV2
ASSGGGDVKNIQY
>TRBD2|TRBV28
ASSADKIAGDEQY
>NA|TRBV29-1
SVGGGPLEQY
>TRBD2|TRBV6-5
ASSYVAAGGADTQY
>NA|TRBV29-1
SASARGSYNEQF
>NA|TRBV29-1
SVVDRPTDTQY
>NA|TRBV5-1
ASSFRGGNNEQF
>NA|TRBV7-2
ASSSYRVSYNEQF
>TRBD1|TRBV6-5
ASSYARTRLWDRDTEAF
>NA|TRBV29-1
SVGPLSWSGHTQY
>NA|TRBV12-3/TRBV12-4
ASTTDRGEQY
>TRBD1|TRBV10-3
AISDGQGTSTYEQY
>NA|TRBV20-1
SARFSSFEQF
>NA|TRBV5-1
ARICGASYEQY
>NA|TRBV7-2
ARASGPSYNEQF
>NA|TRBV10-3
AIGVERVYPSTDTQY
>TRBD2|TRBV20-1
SVIGRGVQETQY
>NA|TRBV15
ATSGRGGNTEAF